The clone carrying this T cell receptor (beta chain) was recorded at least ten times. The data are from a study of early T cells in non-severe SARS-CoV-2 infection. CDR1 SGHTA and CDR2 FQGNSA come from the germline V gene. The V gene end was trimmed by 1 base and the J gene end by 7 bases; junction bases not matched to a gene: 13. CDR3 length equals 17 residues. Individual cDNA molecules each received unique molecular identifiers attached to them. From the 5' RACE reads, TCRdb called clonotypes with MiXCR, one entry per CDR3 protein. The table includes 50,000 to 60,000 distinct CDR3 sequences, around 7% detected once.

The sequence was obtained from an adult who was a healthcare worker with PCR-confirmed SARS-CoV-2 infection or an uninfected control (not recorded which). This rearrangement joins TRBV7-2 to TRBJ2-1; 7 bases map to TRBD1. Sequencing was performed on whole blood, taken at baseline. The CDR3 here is CASSLVVRRQGRNEQFF. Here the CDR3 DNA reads TGTGCCAGCAGCTTAGTAGTCCGGCGACAGGGTCGGAATGAGCAGTTCTTC.